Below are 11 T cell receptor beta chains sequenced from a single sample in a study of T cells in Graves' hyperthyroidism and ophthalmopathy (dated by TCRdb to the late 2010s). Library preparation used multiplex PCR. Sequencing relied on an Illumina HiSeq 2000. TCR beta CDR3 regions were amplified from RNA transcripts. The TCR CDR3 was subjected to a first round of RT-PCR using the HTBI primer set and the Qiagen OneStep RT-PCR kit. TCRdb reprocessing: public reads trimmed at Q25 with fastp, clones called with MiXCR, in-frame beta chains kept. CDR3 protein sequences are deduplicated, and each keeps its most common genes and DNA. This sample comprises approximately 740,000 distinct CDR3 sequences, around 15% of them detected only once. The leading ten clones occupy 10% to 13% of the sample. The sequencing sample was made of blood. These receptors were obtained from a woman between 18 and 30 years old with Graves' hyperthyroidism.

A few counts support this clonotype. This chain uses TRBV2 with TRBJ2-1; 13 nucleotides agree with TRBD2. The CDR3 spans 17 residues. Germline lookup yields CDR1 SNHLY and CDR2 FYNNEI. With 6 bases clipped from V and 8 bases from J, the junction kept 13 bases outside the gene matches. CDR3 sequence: CASSATSGRLKVYEQFF. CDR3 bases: TGTGCCAGCAGCGCGACTAGCGGGAGGTTAAAGGTCTATGAGCAGTTCTTC.

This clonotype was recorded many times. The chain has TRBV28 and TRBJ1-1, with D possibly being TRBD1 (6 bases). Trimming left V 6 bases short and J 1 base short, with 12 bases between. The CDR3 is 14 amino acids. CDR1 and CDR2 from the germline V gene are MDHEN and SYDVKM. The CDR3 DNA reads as TGTGCCAGCAGCTTACAGGGTACGAACACTGAAGCTTTCTTT. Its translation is CASSLQGTNTEAFF.

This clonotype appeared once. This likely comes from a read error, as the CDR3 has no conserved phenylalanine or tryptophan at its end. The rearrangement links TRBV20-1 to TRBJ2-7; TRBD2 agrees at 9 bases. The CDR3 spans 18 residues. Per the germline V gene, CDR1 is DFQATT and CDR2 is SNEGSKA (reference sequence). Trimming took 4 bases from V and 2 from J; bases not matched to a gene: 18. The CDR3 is CSAKKPQISGSPTYEQYY. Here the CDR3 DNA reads TGCAGTGCTAAGAAGCCACAAATTAGCGGGAGCCCAACCTACGAGCAGTACTAC.

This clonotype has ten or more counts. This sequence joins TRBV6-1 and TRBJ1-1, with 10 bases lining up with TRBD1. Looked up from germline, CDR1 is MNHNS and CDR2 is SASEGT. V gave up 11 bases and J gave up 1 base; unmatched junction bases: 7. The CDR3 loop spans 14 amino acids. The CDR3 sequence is CASGTGVPNTEAFF. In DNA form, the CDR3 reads TGTGCCTCCGGGACAGGGGTGCCGAACACTGAAGCTTTCTTT.

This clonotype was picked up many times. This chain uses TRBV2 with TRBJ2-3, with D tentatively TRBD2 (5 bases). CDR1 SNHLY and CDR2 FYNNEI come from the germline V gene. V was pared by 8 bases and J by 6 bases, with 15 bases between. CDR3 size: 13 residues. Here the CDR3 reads CASGRSPGDTQYF. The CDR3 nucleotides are TGTGCCAGCGGGAGATCCCCTGGGGATACGCAGTATTTT. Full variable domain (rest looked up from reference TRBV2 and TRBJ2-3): EPEVTQTPSHQVTQMGQEVILRCVPISNHLYFYWYRQILGQKVEFLVSFYNNEISEKSEIFDDQFSVERPDGSNFTLKIRSTKLEDSAMYFCASGRSPGDTQYFGPGTRLTVL.

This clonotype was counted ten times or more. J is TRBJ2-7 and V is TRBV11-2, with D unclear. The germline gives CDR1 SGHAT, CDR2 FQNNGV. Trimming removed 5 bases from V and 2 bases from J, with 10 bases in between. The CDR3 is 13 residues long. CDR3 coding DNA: TGTGCCAGCAGCGATACGGCTGCCTACGAGCAGTACTTC. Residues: CASSDTAAYEQYF.

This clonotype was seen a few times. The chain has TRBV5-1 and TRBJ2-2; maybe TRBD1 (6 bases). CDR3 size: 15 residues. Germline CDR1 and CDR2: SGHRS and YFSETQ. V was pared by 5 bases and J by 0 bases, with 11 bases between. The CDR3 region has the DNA TGCGCCAGCAGGCTAGGACAGCCGAACACCGGGGAGCTGTTTTTT. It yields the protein CASRLGQPNTGELFF.

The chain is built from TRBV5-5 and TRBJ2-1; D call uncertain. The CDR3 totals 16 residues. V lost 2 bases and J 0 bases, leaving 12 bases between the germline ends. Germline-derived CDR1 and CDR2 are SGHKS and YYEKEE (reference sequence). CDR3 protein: CASSFAYESSYNEQFF. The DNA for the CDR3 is TGTGCCAGCAGCTTTGCGTACGAGAGCTCCTACAATGAGCAGTTCTTC.

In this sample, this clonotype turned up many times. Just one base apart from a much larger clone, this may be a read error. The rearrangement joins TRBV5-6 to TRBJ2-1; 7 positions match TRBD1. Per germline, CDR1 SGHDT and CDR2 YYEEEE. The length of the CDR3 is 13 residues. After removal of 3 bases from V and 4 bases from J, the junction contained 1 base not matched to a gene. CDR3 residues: CASSSGQYNEQFF. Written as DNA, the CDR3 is TGTGCCAGCAGCTCGGGACAGTACAATGAGCAGTTCTTC.

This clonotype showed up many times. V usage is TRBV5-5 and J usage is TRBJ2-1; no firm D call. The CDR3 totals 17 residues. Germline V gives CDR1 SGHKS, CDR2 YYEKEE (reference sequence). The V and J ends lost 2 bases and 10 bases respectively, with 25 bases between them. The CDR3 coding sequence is TGTGCCAGCAGCTTTAAGCTCAGTGAACTCTTCGGGTGGGAGCAGTTCTTC. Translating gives CASSFKLSELFGWEQFF.

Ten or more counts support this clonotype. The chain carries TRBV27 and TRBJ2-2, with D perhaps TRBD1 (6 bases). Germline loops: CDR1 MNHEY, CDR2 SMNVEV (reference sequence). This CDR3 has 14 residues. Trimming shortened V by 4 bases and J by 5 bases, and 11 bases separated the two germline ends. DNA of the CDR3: TGTGCCAGCAGTTGGGGGCAGGGAACCGGGGAGCTGTTTTTT. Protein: CASSWGQGTGELFF.